This T cell receptor (beta chain) came from a study of cytomegalovirus exposure and HLA in healthy donors. The primer mix had 60 Vbeta and 13 Jbeta primers. Sequenced by immunoSEQ multiplex PCR; TCRdb stores in-frame clones only, minus some. The sample has some 190,000 clones; around 77% are singletons. What was sequenced was PBMCs. The source of this sequence is a woman in her twenties or thirties in good health and CMV-seronegative.

The CDR3 sequence is CASSVGTGRQTQYF. The CDR3 DNA is TGTGCCAGCAGCGTAGGAACGGGTAGACAGACCCAGTACTTC. The V gene is TRBV9, the J gene TRBJ2-5, with D hard to call. V was pared by 0 bases and J by 6 bases, with 12 bases between. The CDR3 spans 14 residues. Germline V CDR1 and CDR2: SGDLS, YYNGEE.